The 12 T cell receptor beta chains presented below share a single source sample, sequenced in a study of T cells expressing NK-cell markers. TCRdb reprocessed the 5' RACE reads and reports one entry per CDR3 protein, with no DNA. The sample table includes just under 150,000 distinct CDR3 sequences. The material sequenced was blood T cells: a sorted CD56 or NKG2C T cell subset, CD4+ or CD8+ T cells, or bulk PBMC T cells (not recorded which). The receptors derive from a man younger than 35 in good health.

The chain employs TRBV5-6 and TRBJ2-7; TCRdb calls TRBD2, which cannot be checked without DNA. Germline-derived CDR1 and CDR2 are SGHDT and YYEEEE. CDR3 size: 13 residues. CDR3 protein: CASSTGASPEQYF.

The chain combines TRBV2 with TRBJ2-2; TCRdb lists TRBD2, though no DNA is available to test this call. The germline gives CDR1 SNHLY, CDR2 FYNNEI. This CDR3 region has 21 residues. The CDR3 sequence is CASSEWAGTSGGSANTGELFF.

This chain joins TRBV7-7 and TRBJ2-5; the D gene TCRdb calls, TRBD2, cannot be checked with no DNA. Germline loops: CDR1 SSHAT, CDR2 FNYEAQ (reference sequence). The CDR3 sequence is 14 residues long. The chain's CDR3 is CARVGRALFETQYF.

This chain connects TRBV4-3 to TRBJ1-2; TCRdb proposes TRBD1, but this gene call is untestable without DNA. The CDR3 runs 14 residues. Per the germline V gene, CDR1 is LGHNA and CDR2 is YSLEER. CDR3 protein: CASSQDRGDYGYTF.

The rearrangement joins TRBV5-4 to TRBJ2-6. Germline V gives CDR1 SGHNT, CDR2 YYREEE (reference sequence). The CDR3 is 16 amino acids. The CDR3 protein is CATLRQDDSGANVLTF. Variable domain in full (rest from reference TRBV5-4 and TRBJ2-6): ETGVTQSPTHLIKTRGQQVTLRCSSQSGHNTVSWYQQALGQGPQFIFQYYREEENGRGNFPPRFSGLQFPNYSSELNVNALELDDSALYLCATLRQDDSGANVLTFGAGSRLTVL.

The genes are TRBV7-7 and TRBJ2-1; without DNA, the TCRdb call of TRBD2 cannot be checked. The CDR3 is made up of 15 amino acids. The germline V gene encodes CDR1 SSHAT and CDR2 FNYEAQ (reference sequence). CDR3 sequence: CASSQGLAGVAEQFF.

J is TRBJ1-1 and V is TRBV27. The germline V gene has CDR1 MNHEY and CDR2 SMNVEV (reference sequence). The CDR3 is made up of 15 amino acids. The CDR3 is CASTPSTGVNTEAFF.

The rearrangement uses TRBV12-3 or TRBV12-4 and TRBJ2-1; the D gene TCRdb calls, TRBD2, cannot be checked with no DNA. This CDR3 has 14 residues. The CDR3 loop reads CASSLVLAGNEQFF.

The chain uses TRBV7-3 and TRBJ1-1; the TCRdb D gene call, TRBD1, has no DNA to confirm it. Per the germline V gene, CDR1 is SGHTA and CDR2 is FQGTGA. The length of the CDR3 is 15 residues. The CDR3 sequence is CASSLSPYLNTEAFF.

The chain joins TRBV6-2 or TRBV6-3 to TRBJ2-3; there is no DNA to check the TCRdb D call of TRBD1. The CDR3 runs 13 residues. Looked up from germline, CDR1 is MNHEY and CDR2 is SVGEGT. CDR3: CASGAALTDTQYF.

The chain links TRBV20-1 to TRBJ2-1; the D call of TRBD2 rests on TCRdb alone, since no DNA is present to check it. CDR1 and CDR2 (germline): DFQATT, SNEGSKA (reference sequence). This CDR3 has 16 amino acids. The CDR3 loop is CSARDQGLANYNEQFF.

The genes are TRBV28 and TRBJ2-3; TCRdb selects TRBD1, and the lack of DNA leaves this call unchecked. This CDR3 region has 16 residues. Germline lookup yields CDR1 MDHEN and CDR2 SYDVKM. CDR3: CASRRTGTGSTDTQYF.